The sequence of this T cell receptor beta chain was determined in a study of molecular identifiers for immune sequencing clone quantification. At least ten counts were recorded for this clonotype. Its antigen is not identified. Germline V gives CDR1 SGHVS, CDR2 FNYEAQ. The CDR3 runs 17 residues. The J segment lost 5 bases and the V segment lost 0 bases, leaving 10 bases of the junction unmatched. Whole-study findings and limits: Highly expanded clone sizes could be underestimated by identical TCR molecules that share a barcode. Clones that had above 20 RNA copies took up over 97% of effector molecules but under 1% in naive cells.

Previously published methods and listed TCR primers were used for the bulk TCR libraries. TCRdb reprocessed the PCR reads with MiXCR, giving one entry per CDR3 protein. Of hundreds of thousands of distinct CDR3 sequences in the sample, less than 20% were seen once. A CD8+CD4-CCR7+CD45RA+ gate was used to sort naive CD8 T cells. The sample consisted of naive CD8+ T cells from blood, with Jurkat cell RNA spiked in. Sample subset: FACS-sorted CD8+CD4-CCR7+CD45RA+ naive T cells. The chain recombines TRBV7-6 with TRBJ2-7; TRBD1 matches 10 bases. The source is a human donor in good health. Some libraries in this study had Jurkat cell RNA spiked in. The CDR3: CASSLALMTGGTDEQYF. CDR3 bases: TGTGCCAGCAGCTTAGCGCTAATGACAGGGGGCACGGACGAGCAGTACTTC. Using reference TRBV7-6 and TRBJ2-7 for the parts outside the CDR3, the full variable domain is GAGVSQSPRYKVTKRGQDVALRCDPISGHVSLYWYRQALGQGPEFLTYFNYEAQQDKSGLPNDRFSAERPEGSISTLTIQRTEQRDSAMYRCASSLALMTGGTDEQYFGPGTRLTVT.